This TCR beta chain derives from a study of shared clonotypes between healthy human individuals. Across the study: CD4 naive cells filled three plates per donor, CD4 memory three, CD8 naive two and CD8 memory one. Notes on the study in general: When naive CD4 clonotypes were compared across a handful of donors, approximately 5% were shared. What naive subsets generally showed was a larger estimated richness than memory subsets showed.

Naive CD8 cells comprised CD45RO-negative, CCR7-positively selected cells, excluding terminally differentiated effector memory CD45RA+ cells. J gave up 4 bases and V 3 bases, and 8 bases lay outside the gene matches. The germline gives CDR1 SEHNR, CDR2 FQNEAQ (reference sequence). This CDR3 region has 15 residues. This clone was picked up one time. Its cognate antigen is unknown. The repertoire was sequenced with immunoSEQ multiplex PCR; TCRdb's copy has only in-frame clones and lacks some. Of around 1.9 million clones in the sample, over 85% are singletons; the top ten hold more than 1.5%. The TCR comes from a man aged 18 to 29 in good health. Some clones in this sample may be carry-over from other donors' samples. The source material was naive CD8+ T cells from PBMCs. The chain combines TRBV7-9 with TRBJ2-7, with 8 bases that match TRBD2. The CDR3 nucleotides read TGTGCCAGCAGCTTTGAGGGTCTAGCGGGTTACGAGCAGTACTTC. It translates to CASSFEGLAGYEQYF.